The rows below give T cell receptor beta chains drawn from one sample of a study of T-cell memory formation after mild COVID-19. TCRdb itself ran the 5' RACE reads through MiXCR, one entry per CDR3 protein. The sample records 500,000 to 550,000 distinct CDR3 sequences, about 20% being singletons. Sequenced: PBMCs or a T cell subset sorted from them (not recorded which). These receptors were taken from an adult woman who had mild COVID-19 (a few samples of this study predate the infection). Cell type and time point are not known. The CDR3 runs from the conserved cysteine through the conserved F or W. A D gene is named only where the DNA matches it firmly. A clone size is listed for some rows: how often the clone was seen (once, few, many), or a class if it is expanded.

v_call	clone_size	d_call	cdr3_length	j_call	cdr3_aa	cdr3_nt
TRBV3-1	NA	NA	14	TRBJ1-5	CASSQDQAQQPQHF	TGTGCCAGCAGCCAAGATCAGGCGCAGCAGCCCCAGCATTTT
TRBV28	NA	TRBD1	16	TRBJ2-7	CASSLAWDRETYEQYF	TGTGCCAGCAGTTTAGCTTGGGACAGGGAAACCTACGAGCAGTACTTC
TRBV7-2	NA	TRBD1	17	TRBJ2-5	CASSSNQRTGLQETQYF	TGTGCCAGCAGCTCTAACCAAAGGACAGGTCTCCAAGAGACCCAGTACTTC
TRBV20-1	few	NA	14	TRBJ1-4	CSASQGGSNEKLFF	TGCAGTGCTAGTCAGGGAGGTTCTAATGAAAAACTGTTTTTT
TRBV10-1	few	NA	14	TRBJ2-3	CASSESLAADTQYF	TGCGCCAGCAGTGAGTCTTTAGCGGCAGATACGCAGTATTTT
TRBV6-5	few	NA	16	TRBJ2-1	CASSSLRGRNYNEQFF	TGTGCCAGCAGTTCGCTCAGGGGGAGGAACTACAATGAGCAGTTCTTC
TRBV9	NA	TRBD2	16	TRBJ2-1	CASSSSLAGDYNEQFF	TGTGCCAGCAGCTCCTCCCTAGCGGGGGACTACAATGAGCAGTTCTTC
TRBV20-1	NA	NA	14	TRBJ1-1	CSARPSDSDTEAFF	TGCAGTGCTAGACCCTCAGACAGTGACACTGAAGCTTTCTTT
TRBV9	NA	NA	13	TRBJ2-3	CASSVVEVGAQYF	TGTGCCAGCAGCGTAGTGGAGGTCGGGGCGCAGTATTTT
TRBV29-1	NA	TRBD2	17	TRBJ2-1	CSVEDLEGLAGGNEQFF	TGCAGCGTTGAAGATTTAGAGGGACTAGCGGGGGGCAATGAGCAGTTCTTC
TRBV7-2	NA	TRBD2	14	TRBJ2-1	CASSVTSGGVEQFF	TGTGCCAGCAGCGTGACTAGCGGGGGGGTTGAGCAGTTCTTC
TRBV7-3	few	NA	15	TRBJ2-2	CASSPSGSSTGELFF	TGTGCCAGCAGCCCATCAGGGTCGAGCACCGGGGAGCTGTTTTTT
TRBV7-9	NA	NA	16	TRBJ2-4	CASSLTTEEAKNIQYF	TGTGCCAGCAGCTTAACGACAGAGGAAGCCAAAAACATTCAGTACTTC
TRBV20-1	NA	NA	11	TRBJ2-7	CSARGRYEQYF	TGCAGTGCTAGGGGGCGATACGAGCAGTACTTC
TRBV20-1	few	TRBD1	17	TRBJ1-3	CSARDLGGQGGGNTIYF	TGCAGTGCTAGAGATCTAGGCGGACAGGGGGGTGGAAACACCATATATTTT
TRBV5-1	NA	TRBD2	15	TRBJ2-1	CASSLTSGRKNEQFF	TGCGCCAGCAGCCTGACTAGCGGGAGGAAGAATGAGCAGTTCTTC
TRBV11-2	NA	NA	16	TRBJ2-7	CASSRPDGTVLYEQYF	TGTGCCAGCAGCCGCCCCGACGGGACCGTCCTCTACGAGCAGTACTTC
TRBV3-1	NA	NA	18	TRBJ2-5	CASSNHFLRGVQQETQYF	TGTGCCAGCAGCAACCACTTTCTCCGAGGGGTTCAACAAGAGACCCAGTACTTC
TRBV3-1	NA	TRBD1	15	TRBJ1-6	CASSRGRGLFSPLHF	TGTGCCAGCAGCCGGGGCAGGGGGCTTTTTTCACCCCTCCACTTT
TRBV7-9	NA	NA	13	TRBJ2-7	CASSLGYMNEQYF	TGTGCCAGCAGCTTAGGTTATATGAACGAGCAGTACTTC
TRBV29-1	few	NA	12	TRBJ2-7	CSVLSGFYEQYF	TGCAGCGTTCTTAGCGGTTTCTACGAGCAGTACTTC
TRBV5-6	NA	NA	15	TRBJ2-7	CASSLRQRSSYEQYF	TGTGCCAGCAGCCTACGACAGAGGAGCTCCTACGAGCAGTACTTC
TRBV20-1	NA	TRBD1	13	TRBJ1-1	CSATAGGNTEAFF	TGCAGTGCTACCGCAGGGGGGAACACTGAAGCTTTCTTT
TRBV6-5	few	NA	14	TRBJ2-7	CASSYRPGGYEQYF	TGTGCCAGCAGTTACCGTCCCGGGGGCTACGAGCAGTACTTC
TRBV7-8	few	NA	13	TRBJ2-3	CASSSPSRDTQYF	TGTGCCAGCAGCTCACCCTCCCGCGATACGCAGTATTTT
TRBV4-1	NA	NA	17	TRBJ1-1	CASSQDVLGLWNTEAFF	TGCGCCAGCAGCCAAGATGTGTTGGGACTTTGGAACACTGAAGCTTTCTTT
TRBV20-1	NA	NA	14	TRBJ2-7	CSARDVSGSYEQYF	TGCAGTGCTAGAGATGTATCAGGTTCCTACGAGCAGTACTTC
TRBV12-3/TRBV12-4	NA	NA	16	TRBJ1-4	CASSWASSRSNEKLFF	TGTGCCAGCAGTTGGGCCAGCTCCAGGTCGAATGAAAAACTGTTTTTT
TRBV20-1	few	NA	18	TRBJ2-5	CSGILFVAGTPTSGTQYF	TGCAGTGGAATACTATTCGTCGCCGGGACACCTACGTCAGGGACCCAGTACTTC
TRBV12-3/TRBV12-4	NA	TRBD1	13	TRBJ1-2	CASSYGTGYGYTF	TGTGCCAGCAGTTACGGGACAGGGTATGGCTACACCTTC
TRBV6-2/TRBV6-3	NA	NA	14	TRBJ2-1	CASSYSQGDNEQFF	TGTGCCAGCAGTTACTCCCAAGGGGACAATGAGCAGTTCTTC
TRBV3-1	NA	NA	16	TRBJ2-2	CASSSRGLTNTGELFF	TGTGCCAGCAGCTCGCGCGGACTCACGAACACCGGGGAGCTGTTTTTT
TRBV27	few	TRBD1	14	TRBJ1-2	CASSPQQGAPGYTF	TGTGCCAGCAGTCCCCAACAGGGGGCGCCAGGCTACACCTTC
TRBV7-9	NA	NA	15	TRBJ2-5	CASSLGGSNRETQYF	TGTGCCAGCAGCTTAGGAGGGAGTAATCGAGAGACCCAGTACTTC
TRBV5-1	few	TRBD1	14	TRBJ1-2	CASSSLQGVGGYTF	TGCGCCAGCAGCTCTTTACAGGGGGTCGGAGGCTACACCTTC
TRBV2	NA	NA	13	TRBJ2-1	CASSGQIDNEQFF	TGTGCCAGCAGTGGACAAATTGACAATGAGCAGTTCTTC
TRBV27	few	NA	14	TRBJ2-7	CASSSNTYSYEQYF	TGTGCCAGCAGCTCTAACACCTACTCCTACGAGCAGTACTTC
TRBV20-1	NA	NA	13	TRBJ1-2	CSARSGVPGGYTF	TGCAGTGCTAGGTCAGGGGTTCCGGGAGGCTACACCTTC
TRBV5-4	NA	NA	13	TRBJ2-3	CASSLNVGDTQYF	TGTGCCAGCAGCCTTAACGTGGGGGATACGCAGTATTTT
TRBV12-3/TRBV12-4	few	NA	14	TRBJ2-7	CASSLMGAIYEQYF	TGTGCCAGCAGTTTAATGGGGGCGATCTACGAGCAGTACTTC
TRBV2	few	TRBD2	16	TRBJ2-5	CASSPLSGGDQETQYF	TGTGCCAGCAGTCCTCTCAGCGGGGGGGACCAAGAGACCCAGTACTTC
TRBV30	few	TRBD1	14	TRBJ2-7	CAWSVRGRRYEQYF	TGTGCCTGGAGTGTCAGGGGGCGCCGCTACGAGCAGTACTTC
TRBV19	NA	NA	18	TRBJ1-5	CASSIDRHLQVGYQPQHF	TGTGCCAGTAGTATAGATCGGCACCTACAGGTTGGGTATCAGCCCCAGCATTTT